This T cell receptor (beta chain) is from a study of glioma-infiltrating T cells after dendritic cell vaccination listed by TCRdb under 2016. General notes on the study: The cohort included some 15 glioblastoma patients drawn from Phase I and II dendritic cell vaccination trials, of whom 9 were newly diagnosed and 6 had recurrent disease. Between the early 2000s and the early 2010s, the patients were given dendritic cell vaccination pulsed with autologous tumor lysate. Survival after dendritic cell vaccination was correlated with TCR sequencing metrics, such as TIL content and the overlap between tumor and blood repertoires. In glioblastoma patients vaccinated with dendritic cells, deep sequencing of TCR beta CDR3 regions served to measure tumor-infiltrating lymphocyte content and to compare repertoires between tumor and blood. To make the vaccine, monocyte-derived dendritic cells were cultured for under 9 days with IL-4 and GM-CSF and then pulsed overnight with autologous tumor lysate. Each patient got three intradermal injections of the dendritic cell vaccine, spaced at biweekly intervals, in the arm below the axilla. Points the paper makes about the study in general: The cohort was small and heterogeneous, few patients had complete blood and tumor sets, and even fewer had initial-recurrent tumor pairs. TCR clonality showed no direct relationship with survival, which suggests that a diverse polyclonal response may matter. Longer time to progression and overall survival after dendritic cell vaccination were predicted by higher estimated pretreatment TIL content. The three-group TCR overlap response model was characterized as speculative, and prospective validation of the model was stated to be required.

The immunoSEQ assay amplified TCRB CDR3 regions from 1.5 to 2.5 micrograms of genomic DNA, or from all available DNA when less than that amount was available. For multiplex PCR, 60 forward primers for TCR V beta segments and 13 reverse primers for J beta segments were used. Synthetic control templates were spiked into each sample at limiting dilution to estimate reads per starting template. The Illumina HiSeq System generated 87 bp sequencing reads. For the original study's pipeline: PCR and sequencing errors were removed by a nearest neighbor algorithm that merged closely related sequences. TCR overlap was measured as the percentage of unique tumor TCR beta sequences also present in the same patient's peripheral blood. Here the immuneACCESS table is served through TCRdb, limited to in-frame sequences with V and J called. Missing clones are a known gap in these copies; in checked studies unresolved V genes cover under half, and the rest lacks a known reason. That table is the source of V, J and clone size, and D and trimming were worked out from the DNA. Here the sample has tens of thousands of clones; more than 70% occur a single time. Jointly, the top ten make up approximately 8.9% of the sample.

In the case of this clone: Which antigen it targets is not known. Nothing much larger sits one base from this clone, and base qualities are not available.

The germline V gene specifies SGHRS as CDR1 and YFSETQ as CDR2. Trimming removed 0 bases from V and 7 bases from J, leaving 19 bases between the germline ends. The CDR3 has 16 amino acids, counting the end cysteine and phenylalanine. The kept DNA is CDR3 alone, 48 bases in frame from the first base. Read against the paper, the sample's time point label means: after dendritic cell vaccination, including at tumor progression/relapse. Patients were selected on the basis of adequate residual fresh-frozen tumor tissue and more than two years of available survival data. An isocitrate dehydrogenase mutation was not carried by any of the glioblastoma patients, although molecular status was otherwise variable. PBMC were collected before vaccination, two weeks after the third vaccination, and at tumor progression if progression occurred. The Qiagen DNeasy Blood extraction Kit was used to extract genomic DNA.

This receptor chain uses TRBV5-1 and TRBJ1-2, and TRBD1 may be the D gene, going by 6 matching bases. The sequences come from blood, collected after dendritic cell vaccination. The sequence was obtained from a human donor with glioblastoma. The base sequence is TGCGCCAGCAGCTTGGAGGACAGCATCTATCGGGCTGGCTACACCTTC. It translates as CASSLEDSIYRAGYTF. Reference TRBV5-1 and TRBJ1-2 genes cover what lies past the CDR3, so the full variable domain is KAGVTQTPRYLIKTRGQQVTLSCSPISGHRSVSWYQQTPGQGLQFLFEYFSETQRNKGNFPGRFSGRQFSNSRSEMNVSTLELGDSALYLCASSLEDSIYRAGYTFGSGTRLTVV.